This T cell receptor (beta chain) was sequenced during a study of blood T cell repertoires in COVID-19. About this clone: This same CDR3 is encoded by further DNA sequences in the sample.

The method was immunoSEQ multiplex PCR; TCRdb's version includes in-frame clones alone and lacks a portion of them. The sample has fewer than 400,000 clones; about nine tenths are singletons. Trimming left V 1 base short and J 2 bases short, with 6 bases between. The germline gives CDR1 MDHEN, CDR2 SYDVKM. The CDR3 totals 14 residues. This TCR came from a young woman who had recovered from COVID-19. The sequenced sample consisted of PBMCs or T cells enriched from blood (not recorded which). The rearrangement links TRBV28 to TRBJ1-5, with D tentatively TRBD1 (6 bases). The CDR3 nucleotides read TGTGCCAGCAGTTTATCAGGGGGCAATCAGCCCCAGCATTTT. The encoded protein is CASSLSGGNQPQHF.